This TCR beta chain derives from a study of molecular identifiers for immune sequencing clone quantification (dated by TCRdb to the late 2010s). With respect to the entire study: For a replicate experiment, RNA from roughly 18,000 or 92,000 naive CD8 T cells was divided into five aliquots, and four of the five aliquots were sequenced. This methods study benchmarked molecular-identifier clustering-based TCR repertoire sequencing (MIDCIRS) and TCR RNA copy counting, using CD8 T cells to do so. The study at large found these results: Without barcode sub-clustering, chimeric consensus sequences inflated TCR diversity; chimeras reached as high as 47%. A single cell's worth of spiked-in Jurkat TCR RNA was reported detectable even among 850,000 to 1,000,000 naive CD8 T cells. Modeling estimated roughly 3 recovered TCR RNA copies per cell, compared with 8.5 to 10 by digital PCR, which implies around 33% capture efficiency. Highly expanded clone sizes could be underestimated if identical TCR molecules share a barcode. Spiked-in Jurkat TCR RNA (10 copies' worth), which is not part of the donor repertoire, was contained in the naive libraries. Clones above 20 RNA copies held over 97% of molecules in CMV-specific effector cells but under 1% in naive cells.

Libraries of naive CD8 T cells were built from approximately 20,000 to 1,000,000 sorted cells, with 10%, 30% or 50% of the purified RNA used. On a BD FACSAria II, naive CD8 T cells were FACS-sorted as CD8+CD4-CCR7+CD45RA+ and collected into RLT Plus buffer. Nine to eleven TCR copies' worth of Jurkat RNA were spiked into roughly 20,000-1,000,000 naive CD8 T cell samples to test detection sensitivity. CD8 T cells were enriched with RosetteSep CD8+ T Cell Enrichment Cocktail and Ficoll-Paque, followed by ACK red cell lysis. Its CDR3 holds 12 amino acids, cysteine through phenylalanine. Only the CDR3 region is kept as DNA, spanning 36 bases read in frame from base 1. CDR1 and CDR2 are read off the germline V gene (reference sequence) as LGHDT and YNNKEL. Remarks on this clonotype: Its target antigen remains unknown. One junction end disagrees with the germline gene, perhaps due to a read error.

The library came from PCR. Sequencer: Illumina HiSeq 4000. Preparation of bulk TCR libraries followed a previously described approach, with the TCR primers listed in Table S5. Purification of total RNA was performed with the Qiagen AllPrep DNA/RNA kit. Before any analysis, reads coming from multiple sequencing runs of the same library were combined into one pool. The study's own analysis went as follows. Reads were retained only if their TCR constant sequence matched exactly, and those retained reads were trimmed to 150 nt and grouped according to their 12-nt molecular barcodes. Within each barcode group, reads were sub-clustered at a 15% Levenshtein threshold, and quality-weighted consensus sequences were built per RNA molecule. Non-functional sequences were removed, as were lower-count sequences one edit away from another. Barcode sub-clusters with fewer than 20% of the maximum read count were removed, based on fitting two negative binomial distributions. TCRdb's own reprocessing of the public reads used fastp at Q25 and MiXCR and kept productive beta chains. Merged by CDR3 protein, the rows form single entries marked with the most common genes and DNA. The V and J calls were not made by the authors but by TCRdb's processing. This sample holds a few hundred thousand distinct CDR3 sequences; around a fifth were observed only once. The ten largest make up 0.65% to 0.95% of the sample.

The chain links TRBV3-1 with TRBJ2-3; there is no confident call for the D gene. This TCR came from a human donor in good health. Some libraries in this study had Jurkat cell RNA spiked in. Sequenced input: naive CD8+ T cells from blood, with Jurkat cell RNA spiked in. What the cell subset or site label conveys for this sample: FACS-sorted CD8+CD4-CCR7+CD45RA+ naive T cells. CDR3 reads: CASSSYTDTRYF. The nucleotides are TGTGCCAGCAGCTCATACACAGATACGCGGTATTTT.